Presented here are 8 T cell receptor beta chains from one specimen sequenced in a study of T-cell reconstitution after alpha-beta-depleted transplantation in children. For TCRbeta, the library was prepared with unique molecular identifiers. TCRdb reprocessed the PCR reads with MiXCR, giving one entry per CDR3 protein. The sample has around 580,000 distinct CDR3 sequences, approximately 22% seen once. Material: PBMCs, mostly from graft donor cells, obtained 360 days after TCRalphabeta/CD19-depleted stem cell transplant. The source of these receptors is a boy under two years old who had a stem cell transplant for acute myeloid leukemia, so the T cells may come from the graft donor.

The V call is TRBV29-1, the J call TRBJ2-3, with TRBD2 as a possible D gene (6 bases). Germline V CDR1 and CDR2: SQVTM, ANQGSEA. This CDR3 spans 14 amino acids. V was trimmed by 0 bases and J by 7 bases, leaving 14 bases between them. CDR3 sequence: CSVEDSGGKNTQYF. The CDR3 region has the DNA TGCAGCGTTGAAGATAGTGGGGGGAAGAATACGCAGTATTTT.

This clonotype was counted a few times. This chain connects TRBV5-1 to TRBJ2-1; 7 bases agree with TRBD1. The V segment lost 4 bases and the J segment 14 bases; nucleotides outside the gene matches: 12. From germline, CDR1 is SGHRS and CDR2 YFSETQ. This CDR3 comprises 13 residues. The CDR3 reads CASSPRRQGIEFF. DNA for the CDR3: TGCGCCAGCAGCCCCAGAAGACAGGGTATAGAGTTCTTC.

This clonotype was seen repeatedly, ten times or more. The rearrangement uses TRBV12-3 or TRBV12-4 and TRBJ1-3; D perhaps matches TRBD1 (5 bases). The CDR3 covers 15 residues. Trimming shortened V by 6 bases and J by 0 bases, and 12 bases separated the two germline ends. CDR3 region: CASSDWTRSGNTIYF. The CDR3 bases are TGTGCCAGCAGCGACTGGACACGCTCTGGAAACACCATATATTTT.

The chain joins TRBV7-8 to TRBJ1-5; 9 bases fit TRBD1. This CDR3 comprises 15 residues. The germline CDR1 and CDR2 sequences are SGHVS and FQNEAQ. After removal of 3 bases from V and 4 bases from J, the junction contained 4 bases not matched to a gene. CDR3 sequence reads: CASSFTGGVNQPQHF. The CDR3 DNA is TGTGCCAGCAGCTTCACAGGGGGCGTAAATCAGCCCCAGCATTTT.

This chain connects TRBV12-3 or TRBV12-4 to TRBJ1-1; D ambiguous. The CDR3 is 15 residues long. The ends were cut back, 5 bases at V and 1 base at J, with 14 bases in the middle. The CDR3, as DNA: TGTGCCAGCAGTACCCCCTTCGGGCGGAACACTGAAGCTTTCTTT. Translating it yields CASSTPFGRNTEAFF.

J is TRBJ1-5 and V is TRBV4-3, with D unclear. V lost 2 bases and J 3 bases, leaving 11 bases between the germline ends. Germline V gene lookup returns CDR1 LGHNA and CDR2 YSLEER. This CDR3 comprises 15 residues. The CDR3 here is CASSQWRAYNQPQHF. CDR3 coding DNA: TGCGCCAGCAGCCAATGGAGGGCTTACAATCAGCCCCAGCATTTT.

This clonotype was found a few times. The J gene is TRBJ1-2, the V gene TRBV9, with 8 bases lining up with TRBD1. The germline gives CDR1 SGDLS, CDR2 YYNGEE. V gave up 0 bases and J gave up 3 bases; unmatched junction bases: 10. This CDR3 contains 17 residues. CDR3 nucleotides: TGTGCCAGCAGCGTAGTAGGGCGGGCAGGGGGCGACTATGGCTACACCTTC. Protein product: CASSVVGRAGGDYGYTF.

The chain is built from TRBV15 and TRBJ2-7; 11 bases are a match to TRBD2. V lost 2 bases to trimming and J lost 4 bases; unmatched junction nucleotides: 7. From germline, CDR1 is LNHNV and CDR2 YYDKDF (reference sequence). The CDR3 is made up of 16 amino acids. CDR3 nucleotide sequence: TGTGCCACCAGCAGAAGGGGGACTAGCGGAGCGTACGAGCAGTACTTC. Translating it yields CATSRRGTSGAYEQYF.